Below are 11 T cell receptor beta chains sequenced from a single sample in a study of tumor-infiltrating lymphocytes in primary liver carcinoma. Making TCR beta cDNA involved around 500 ng total RNA and a constant-region primer. ARM-PCR was slightly modified, and three nested multiplex PCR rounds with it gave rise to the TCR beta libraries. Investigators reported that the first two PCR rounds, at roughly 10 cycles each, used TRBV1-TRBV30 forward primers with a C-beta reverse primer. A single record per CDR3 protein comes from TCRdb applying MiXCR to the multiplex PCR reads. The sample shows around 190,000 distinct CDR3 sequences, around four fifths of them seen only once. The roughly 19-33 mg bulk tissue piece was not sorted before simultaneous RNA and DNA extraction. Sequenced material: tumor tissue from primary liver carcinoma. The receptors shown here come from a man aged 40-49 years with primary liver carcinoma and hepatitis B virus infection.

This clonotype appeared many times. The rearrangement joins TRBV6-1 to TRBJ2-7; TRBD1 aligns across 8 bases. The CDR3 sequence is 14 residues long. Looked up from germline, CDR1 is MNHNS and CDR2 is SASEGT. The trim removed 6 bases at V and 6 bases at J, leaving 10 bases unmatched. The CDR3 sequence is CASSTGTGRSEQYF. The CDR3, as DNA: TGTGCCAGCAGCACCGGGACAGGTCGATCCGAGCAGTACTTC.

As for this clonotype: Its ends do not fully match the called genes, so a read error is possible. J is TRBJ2-4 and V is TRBV28, with D unresolved. This CDR3 contains 13 residues. The germline V gene encodes CDR1 MDHEN and CDR2 SYDVKM. The CDR3 bases are TGTGTCAGCAGGTTATACTCTAAAAACATCCAGTACTTC. It encodes CVSRLYSKNIQYF.

Points on this clonotype: At one boundary the junction diverges from the germline segment, which might be a read error. The V and J genes are TRBV29-1 and TRBJ2-7; the D gene could be TRBD1 or TRBD2 (5 bases each). Germline-derived CDR1 and CDR2 are SQVTM and ANQGSEA. This CDR3 comprises 15 residues. The CDR3 loop is CIVASGWGIPYVQYF. The CDR3 coding sequence is TGCATCGTTGCGAGTGGATGGGGGATACCCTACGTGCAGTACTTC.

Note on this clonotype: A read error may explain this, as a much larger clone is one base away. Because the CDR3 is missing its conserved closing phenylalanine or tryptophan, this is likely a read error. CDR3 protein: CASSSLASNEQFS. CDR3 DNA sequence: TGTGCCAGCAGCTCACTAGCTTCAAATGAGCAGTTCTCC. This sequence joins TRBV7-8 and TRBJ2-1, with D possibly matching TRBD2 (6 bases). This CDR3 comprises 13 residues. Germline CDR1 and CDR2: SGHVS and FQNEAQ. V gave up 4 bases and J gave up 7 bases, with 11 bases separating them.

Points on this clonotype: One junction end disagrees with the germline gene, perhaps due to a read error. This chain links TRBV6-5 with TRBJ2-3; 11 bases agree with TRBD2. Looked up from germline, CDR1 is MNHEY and CDR2 is SVGAGI. The CDR3 has 15 residues. In DNA, the CDR3 is TGTGCAAGCAACCCACGACTAGCGGGAACAGATACGCAGTTTTTT. Amino acid sequence: CASNPRLAGTDTQFF.

This clonotype was detected once. The chain combines TRBV11-1 with TRBJ1-5, with D unclear. Trimming removed 5 bases at V and 8 bases at J, with 13 bases between. The CDR3 contains 13 residues. From germline, CDR1 is SGHAT and CDR2 FQDESV (reference sequence). The CDR3 sequence is CASSQNLNKPQHF. The DNA for the CDR3 is TGTGCCAGCAGCCAGAACCTGAATAAGCCCCAGCATTTT.

As concerns this clonotype: This may come from a read error, since a much larger clone is one base off. The chain recombines TRBV5-1 with TRBJ2-7; TRBD2 might be the D (5 bases). The CDR3 is 15 residues long. Germline values: CDR1 SGHRS, CDR2 YFSETQ. DNA for the CDR3: TGCGCCAGCAGCTCGGCCGCCGGACTTTTCTACGAGCAGAACTTC. It translates to CASSSAAGLFYEQNF.

V is TRBV5-1 and J is TRBJ2-2, with a tentative D call TRBD1 (6 bases). The germline gives CDR1 SGHRS, CDR2 YFSETQ. The CDR3 has 16 amino acids. V was cut by 2 bases and J by 5 bases, with 16 bases left in between. The chain's CDR3 is CASSFEAGVLTGELFF. In DNA, the CDR3 is TGCGCCAGCAGCTTTGAGGCAGGGGTGCTTACCGGGGAGCTGTTTTTT.

This chain links TRBV6-6 with TRBJ1-2; D ambiguous. Trimming took 7 bases from V and 2 from J, leaving 14 bases between them. From germline, CDR1 is MNHNY and CDR2 SVGAGI (reference sequence). This CDR3 contains 14 residues. This CDR3 is CASTTGPMNYGYTF. The CDR3 DNA is TGTGCCAGCACCACGGGTCCTATGAACTATGGCTACACCTTC.

Only a few counts were recorded for this clonotype. An end of the junction does not agree with germline; a read error may underlie this. The chain carries TRBV4-2 and TRBJ1-1; TRBD1 is a possible D gene (5 bases). The CDR3 contains 14 residues. From germline, CDR1 is LGHNA and CDR2 YNFKEQ. In nucleotides, the CDR3 is TGTGCCAGCAGTCAAGATCGGGGGAACACTGAAGCTATCTTT. Its translation: CASSQDRGNTEAIF.

Points on this clonotype: Lacking the conserved final phenylalanine or tryptophan, this CDR3 likely reflects a read error. The rearrangement links TRBV10-1 to TRBJ2-1, with D unresolved. This CDR3 spans 13 amino acids. The germline V gene encodes CDR1 WNHNN and CDR2 SYGVQD (reference sequence). The ends were cut back, 4 bases at V and 4 bases at J, with 8 bases in the middle. This chain's CDR3 is CASSAKLYNEQFI. Written as DNA, the CDR3 is TGCGCCAGCAGTGCTAAACTTTACAATGAGCAGTTCATC.